These T cell receptor beta chains were read from a single sample in a study of radiotherapy plus CTLA-4 blockade in lung cancer. The data were produced by immunoSEQ multiplex PCR, yet TCRdb's version contains in-frame clones alone and is incomplete. The table records 90,000 to 95,000 clones, around four fifths of them present only once. Here the sequenced sample was peripheral blood, taken from a patient treated with radiotherapy plus ipilimumab. These receptor sequences come from a human donor with non-small cell lung cancer who had stable disease on radiotherapy plus ipilimumab. Both conserved end residues are part of each CDR3. The D gene is left open where the match is weak. Clone size appears in some rows only: once, few, many, or a class for an expanded clone.

TRBJ1-2,-,TRBV30,-,CAWKAGPLGYTF,TGTGCCTGGAAGGCAGGGCCCCTTGGCTACACCTTC
TRBJ2-1,-,TRBV9,-,CASSNLAGSYNEQFF,TGTGCCAGCAGCAATCTAGCTGGCTCCTACAATGAGCAGTTCTTC
TRBJ1-3,-,TRBV5-1,-,CASSLVEAGNTIYF,TGCGCCAGCAGCTTGGTGGAAGCTGGAAACACCATATATTTT
TRBJ2-7,-,TRBV15,-,CATSRDLAAREQYF,TGTGCCACCAGCAGAGATTTGGCAGCTAGGGAGCAGTACTTC
TRBJ2-3,once,TRBV28,-,CASSPLGPSQYF,TGTGCCAGCAGTCCCCTGGGGCCGTCGCAGTATTTT
TRBJ2-1,-,TRBV6-1,TRBD2,CASSELADIYNEQFF,TGTGCCAGCAGTGAGCTAGCGGATATTTACAATGAGCAGTTCTTC
TRBJ2-7,-,TRBV28,TRBD2,CASSSSSGRDYEQYF,TGTGCCAGCAGTTCGTCAAGCGGGAGGGACTACGAGCAGTACTTC
TRBJ2-3,once,TRBV11-2,TRBD2,CASRQRGGADTQYF,TGTGCCAGCAGACAACGGGGGGGGGCAGATACGCAGTATTTT
TRBJ1-2,-,TRBV7-8,-,CASSPQGYGYTF,TGTGCCAGCAGCCCACAAGGATACGGCTACACCTTC
TRBJ1-6,-,TRBV5-1,-,CASSLVGGNNSPLHF,TGCGCCAGCAGCTTGGTAGGGGGGAATAATTCACCCCTCCACTTT
TRBJ1-1,-,TRBV4-1,-,CASSQAPSEAFF,TGCGCCAGCAGCCAAGCCCCGTCTGAAGCTTTCTTT
TRBJ1-5,-,TRBV6-5,TRBD1,CASRKDRAPNQPQHF,TGTGCCAGCAGAAAAGACAGGGCCCCGAATCAGCCCCAGCATTTT
TRBJ2-5,-,TRBV5-1,-,CASSLDPQETQYF,TGCGCCAGCAGCTTGGACCCGCAAGAGACCCAGTACTTC
TRBJ1-1,-,TRBV5-4,-,CASSLQGRTEAFF,TGTGCCAGCAGTCTCCAGGGCCGCACTGAAGCTTTCTTT
TRBJ2-7,few,TRBV7-9,-,CASSPDEHEQYF,TGTGCCAGCAGCCCGGACGAGCACGAGCAGTACTTC
TRBJ2-1,-,TRBV9,-,CASSAELLTYNEQFF,TGTGCCAGCAGCGCTGAACTATTAACCTACAATGAGCAGTTCTTC
TRBJ2-3,-,TRBV29-1,TRBD2,CSVPSGGAMADTQYF,TGCAGCGTTCCTAGCGGGGGGGCCATGGCAGATACGCAGTATTTT
TRBJ2-5,-,TRBV4-2,TRBD2,CASSRGSGRAETQYF,TGTGCCAGCAGCCGAGGAAGCGGGAGGGCAGAGACCCAGTACTTC
TRBJ1-2,-,TRBV14,TRBD1,CASSQVGTGQAGYTF,TGTGCCAGCAGCCAAGTTGGGACAGGGCAGGCTGGCTACACCTTC
TRBJ2-1,once,TRBV28,-,CASTFLGTPNNEQFF,TGTGCCAGCACTTTTCTAGGGACACCTAACAATGAGCAGTTCTTC